This T cell receptor (beta chain) was found in a study of naive and memory T cell subsets. The CDR3 loop spans 18 amino acids. Germline assignment: CDR1 MGHRA and CDR2 YSYEKL. The V end lost 0 bases, the J end lost 0 bases, and 12 bases lay between the germline ends. Two oligonucleotides, mixed equimolar, formed the beta constant-region primer covering TRBC1 and TRBC2. Four rounds of PCR amplified the ligated cDNA using nested alpha and beta constant-region primers plus SP2. TCRdb re-called the UMI-ligation and nested PCR reads with MiXCR, one entry per CDR3 protein. The sample holds over 100,000 distinct CDR3 sequences; roughly 36% are singletons and the top ten take 0.8% to 1%.

The receptor was derived from a human donor in good health. This sequence joins TRBV4-1 and TRBJ1-6, with no clear D. Sequences were obtained from central memory CD4+ T cells from blood. The CDR3 coding sequence is TGCGCCAGCAGCCAAGATAGGGAGTTAAGCTCCTATAATTCACCCCTCCACTTT. Amino acids: CASSQDRELSSYNSPLHF.